This TCR beta chain is from a study of blood T cell repertoires in COVID-19. The trim removed 6 bases at V and 1 base at J, leaving 6 bases unmatched. Germline CDR1 reads MNHEY; CDR2 reads SVGAGI. The CDR3 runs 14 residues. The repertoire was sequenced with immunoSEQ multiplex PCR; TCRdb's copy has only in-frame clones and lacks some. This table holds under 250,000 clones, over 70% found once. The sequence came from a woman aged 70-85 years with acute or convalescent COVID-19. The chain carries TRBV6-5 and TRBJ2-7; 7 bases map to TRBD1. Sequencing was done on a sample of peripheral blood. This chain's CDR3 is CASRPTGRSYEQYF. CDR3 coding DNA: TGTGCCAGCAGGCCGACAGGGAGATCCTACGAGCAGTACTTC.